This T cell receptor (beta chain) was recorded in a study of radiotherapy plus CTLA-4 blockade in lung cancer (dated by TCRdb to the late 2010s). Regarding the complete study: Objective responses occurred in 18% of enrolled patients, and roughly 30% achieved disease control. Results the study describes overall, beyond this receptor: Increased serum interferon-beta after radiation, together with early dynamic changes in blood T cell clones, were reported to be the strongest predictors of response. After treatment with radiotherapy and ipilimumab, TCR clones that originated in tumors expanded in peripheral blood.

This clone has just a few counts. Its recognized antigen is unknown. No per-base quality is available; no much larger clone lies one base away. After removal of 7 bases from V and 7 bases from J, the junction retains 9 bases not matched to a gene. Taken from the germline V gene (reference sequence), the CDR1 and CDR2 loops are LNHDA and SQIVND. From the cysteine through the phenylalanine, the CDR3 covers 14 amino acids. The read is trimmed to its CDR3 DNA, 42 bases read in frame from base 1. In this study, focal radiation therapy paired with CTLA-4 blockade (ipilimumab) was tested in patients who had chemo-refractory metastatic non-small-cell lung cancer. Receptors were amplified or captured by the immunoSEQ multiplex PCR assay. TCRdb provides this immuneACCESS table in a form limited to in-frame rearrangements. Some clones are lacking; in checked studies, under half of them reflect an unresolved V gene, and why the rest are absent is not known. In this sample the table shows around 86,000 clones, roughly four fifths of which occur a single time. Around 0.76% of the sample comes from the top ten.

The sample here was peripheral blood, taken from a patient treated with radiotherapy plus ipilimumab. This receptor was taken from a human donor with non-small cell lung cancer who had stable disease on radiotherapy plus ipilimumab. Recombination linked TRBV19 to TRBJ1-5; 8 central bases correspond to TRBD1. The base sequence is TGTGCCAGTAAGGTGCAGGGGGCACGGCAGCCCCAGCATTTT. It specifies CASKVQGARQPQHF.